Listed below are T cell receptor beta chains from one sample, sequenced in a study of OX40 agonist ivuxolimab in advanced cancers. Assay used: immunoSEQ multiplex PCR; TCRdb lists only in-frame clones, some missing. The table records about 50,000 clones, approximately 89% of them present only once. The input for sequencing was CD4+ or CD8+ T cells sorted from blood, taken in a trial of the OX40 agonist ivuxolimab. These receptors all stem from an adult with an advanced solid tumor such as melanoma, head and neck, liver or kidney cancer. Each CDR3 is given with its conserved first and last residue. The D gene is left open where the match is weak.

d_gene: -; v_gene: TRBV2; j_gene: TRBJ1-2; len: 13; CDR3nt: TGTGCCAGCTCGGGGATCGGTTCCTATGGCTACACCTTC; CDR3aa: CASSGIGSYGYTF
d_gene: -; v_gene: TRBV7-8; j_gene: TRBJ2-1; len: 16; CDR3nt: TGTGCCAGCAGCCAGGGGCCAGGGGAATCCTACAATGAGCAGTTCTTC; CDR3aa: CASSQGPGESYNEQFF
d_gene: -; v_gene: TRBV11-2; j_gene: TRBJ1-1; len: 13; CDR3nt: TGTGCCAGCAGCTTAGATGCATGGGTTGAAGCTTTCTTT; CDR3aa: CASSLDAWVEAFF
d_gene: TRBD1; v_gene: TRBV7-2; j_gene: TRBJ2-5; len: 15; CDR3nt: TGTGCCAGCAGCCGAACAGGGGTCTTGGAAGAGACCCAGTACTTC; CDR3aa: CASSRTGVLEETQYF
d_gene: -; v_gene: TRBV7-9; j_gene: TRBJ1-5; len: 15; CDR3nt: TGTGCCAGCAGCTCCCGAATCGGGGTAAATCAGCCCCAGCATTTT; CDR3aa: CASSSRIGVNQPQHF
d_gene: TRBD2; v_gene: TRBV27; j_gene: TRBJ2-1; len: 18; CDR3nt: TGTGCCAGCAGTTTAAATAGGACTAGCGGGACCCAGAGAGATGAGCAGTTCTTC; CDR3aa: CASSLNRTSGTQRDEQFF
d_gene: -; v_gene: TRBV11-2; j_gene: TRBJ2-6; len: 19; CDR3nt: TGTGCCAGCAGCTTTAGTAGAGGGGGGTCTTACTCTGGGGCCAACGTCCTGACTTTC; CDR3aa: CASSFSRGGSYSGANVLTF
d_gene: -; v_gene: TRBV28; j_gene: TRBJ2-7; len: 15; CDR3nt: TGTGCCAGCTTCACTCCAGCACAGAGGAACTACGAGCAGTACTTC; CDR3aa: CASFTPAQRNYEQYF
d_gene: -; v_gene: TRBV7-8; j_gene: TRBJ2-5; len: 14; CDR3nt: TGTGCCAGCAGCTTGGGGGCCAAAGCGGAGACCCAGTACTTC; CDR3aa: CASSLGAKAETQYF
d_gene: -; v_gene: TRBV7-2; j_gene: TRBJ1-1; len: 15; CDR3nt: TGTGCCAGCAGCTCCGTTATCGGGGTGAACACTGAAGCTTTCTTT; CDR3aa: CASSSVIGVNTEAFF
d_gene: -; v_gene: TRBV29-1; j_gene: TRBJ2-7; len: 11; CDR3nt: TGCAGCGCAGAAATCTACTACGAGCAGTACTTC; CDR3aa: CSAEIYYEQYF
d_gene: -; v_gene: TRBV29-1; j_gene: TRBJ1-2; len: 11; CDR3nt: TGCAGCGTTGCGGGGAACTATGGCTACACCTTC; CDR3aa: CSVAGNYGYTF
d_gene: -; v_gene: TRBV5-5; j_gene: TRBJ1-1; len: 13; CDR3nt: TGTGCCAGCAGCCTTTCGATGAACGCTGAAGCTTTCTTT; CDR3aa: CASSLSMNAEAFF
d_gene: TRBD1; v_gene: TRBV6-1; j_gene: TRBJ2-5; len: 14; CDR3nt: TGTGCCAGCAGTGATGGCAGGGGGCGAGAGACCCAGTACTTC; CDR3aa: CASSDGRGRETQYF
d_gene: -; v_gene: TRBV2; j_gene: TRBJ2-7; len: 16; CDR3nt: TGTGCCAGCAGTGAATTCATTACAGGGAGGGCCTACGAGCAGTACTTC; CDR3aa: CASSEFITGRAYEQYF
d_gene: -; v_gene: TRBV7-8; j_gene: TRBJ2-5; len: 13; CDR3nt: TGTGCCAGCAGCGATGGCCGACGAGAGACCCAGTACTTC; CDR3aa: CASSDGRRETQYF